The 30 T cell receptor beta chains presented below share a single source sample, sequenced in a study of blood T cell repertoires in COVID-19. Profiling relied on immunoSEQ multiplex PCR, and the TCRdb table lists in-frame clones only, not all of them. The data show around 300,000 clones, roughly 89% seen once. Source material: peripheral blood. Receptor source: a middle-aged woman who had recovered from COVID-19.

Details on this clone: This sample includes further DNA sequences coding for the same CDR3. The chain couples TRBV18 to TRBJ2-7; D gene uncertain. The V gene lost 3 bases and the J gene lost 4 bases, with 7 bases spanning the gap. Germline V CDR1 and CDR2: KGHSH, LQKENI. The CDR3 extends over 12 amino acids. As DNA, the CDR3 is TGTGCCAGCTCACCCCAGACTTACGAGCAGTACTTC. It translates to CASSPQTYEQYF.

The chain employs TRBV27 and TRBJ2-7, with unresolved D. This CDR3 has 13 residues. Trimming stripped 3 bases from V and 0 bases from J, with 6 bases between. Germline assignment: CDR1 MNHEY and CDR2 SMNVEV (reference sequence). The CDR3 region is CASSLGNSYEQYF. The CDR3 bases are TGTGCCAGCAGTTTGGGCAACTCCTACGAGCAGTACTTC.

The CDR3 bases are TGTGCCAGCAGCCGAAGCTCGGGGGAGAACACTGAAGCTTTCTTT. Its translation: CASSRSSGENTEAFF. The V gene is TRBV7-9, the J gene TRBJ1-1; maybe TRBD1 (5 bases). Looked up from germline, CDR1 is SEHNR and CDR2 is FQNEAQ (reference sequence). The germline V and J ends were trimmed by 5 bases and 1 base, with 14 bases remaining between them. The CDR3 covers 15 residues.

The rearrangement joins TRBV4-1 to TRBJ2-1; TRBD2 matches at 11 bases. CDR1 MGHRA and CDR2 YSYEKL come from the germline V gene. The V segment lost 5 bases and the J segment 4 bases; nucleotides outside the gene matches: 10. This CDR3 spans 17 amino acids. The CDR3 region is CASSDQPGLAAYNEQFF. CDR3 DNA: TGCGCCAGCAGCGACCAGCCGGGACTAGCGGCTTACAATGAGCAGTTCTTC.

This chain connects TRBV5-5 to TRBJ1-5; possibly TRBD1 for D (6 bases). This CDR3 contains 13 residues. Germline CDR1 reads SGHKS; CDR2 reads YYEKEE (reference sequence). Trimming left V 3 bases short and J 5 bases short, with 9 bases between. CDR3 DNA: TGTGCCAGCAGCTGGACAGCAGATCAGCCCCAGCATTTT. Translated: CASSWTADQPQHF.

As DNA, the CDR3 is TGTGCCAGCAGTTTATATCGGTCTAGCACAGATACGCAGTATTTT. It codes for CASSLYRSSTDTQYF. V is TRBV27 and J is TRBJ2-3; no reliable D call. Germline V gives CDR1 MNHEY, CDR2 SMNVEV (reference sequence). V was cut by 1 base and J by 0 bases, with 8 bases left in between. The CDR3 is made up of 15 amino acids.

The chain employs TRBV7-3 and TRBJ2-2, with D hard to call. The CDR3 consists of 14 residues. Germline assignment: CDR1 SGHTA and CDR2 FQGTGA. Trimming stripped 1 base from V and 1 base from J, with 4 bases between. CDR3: CASSLNRNTGELFF. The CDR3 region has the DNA TGTGCCAGCAGCTTAAACAGGAACACCGGGGAGCTGTTTTTT.

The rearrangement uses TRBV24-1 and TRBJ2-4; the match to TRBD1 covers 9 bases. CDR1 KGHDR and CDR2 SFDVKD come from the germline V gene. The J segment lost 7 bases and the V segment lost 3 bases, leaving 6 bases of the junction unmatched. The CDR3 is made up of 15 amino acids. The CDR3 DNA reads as TGTGCCACCAGTGATCCGGGACAGGGAGGGAACATTCAGTACTTC. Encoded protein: CATSDPGQGGNIQYF.

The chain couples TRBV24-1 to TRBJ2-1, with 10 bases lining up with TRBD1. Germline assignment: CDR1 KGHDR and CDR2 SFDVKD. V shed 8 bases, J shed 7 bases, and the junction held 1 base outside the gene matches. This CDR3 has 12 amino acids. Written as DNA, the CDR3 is TGTGCCACCATGGGACAGGGGAATGAGCAGTTCTTC. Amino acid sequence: CATMGQGNEQFF.

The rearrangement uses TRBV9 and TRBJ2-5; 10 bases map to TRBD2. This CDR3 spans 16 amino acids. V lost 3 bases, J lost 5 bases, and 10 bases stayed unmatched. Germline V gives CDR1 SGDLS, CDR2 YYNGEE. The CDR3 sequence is CASSALAGEGRETQYF. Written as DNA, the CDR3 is TGTGCCAGCAGCGCCCTAGCGGGAGAGGGTAGGGAGACCCAGTACTTC.

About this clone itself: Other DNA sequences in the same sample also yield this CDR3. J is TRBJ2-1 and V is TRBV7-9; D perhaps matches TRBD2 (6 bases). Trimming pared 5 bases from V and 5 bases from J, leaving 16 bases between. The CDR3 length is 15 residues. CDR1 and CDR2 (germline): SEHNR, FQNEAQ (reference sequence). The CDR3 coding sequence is TGTGCCAGCAGCCTGATGGTTAGCGGAGACAATGAGCAGTTCTTC. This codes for CASSLMVSGDNEQFF.

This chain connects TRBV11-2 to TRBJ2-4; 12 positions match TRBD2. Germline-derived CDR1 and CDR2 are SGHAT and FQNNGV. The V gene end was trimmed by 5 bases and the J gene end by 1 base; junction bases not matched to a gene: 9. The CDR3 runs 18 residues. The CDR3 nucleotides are TGTGCCAGCAGCCTAAGACTAGCGGGAGATCGGGCCAAAAACATTCAGTACTTC. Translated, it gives CASSLRLAGDRAKNIQYF.

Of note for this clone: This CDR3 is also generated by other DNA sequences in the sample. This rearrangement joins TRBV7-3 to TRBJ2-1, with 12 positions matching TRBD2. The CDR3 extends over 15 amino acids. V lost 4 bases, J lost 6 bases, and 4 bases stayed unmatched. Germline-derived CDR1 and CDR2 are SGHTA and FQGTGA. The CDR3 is CASSSGLAGTNEQFF. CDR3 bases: TGTGCCAGCAGCTCGGGACTAGCGGGTACCAATGAGCAGTTCTTC. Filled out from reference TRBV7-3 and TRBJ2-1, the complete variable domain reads GAGVSQTPSNKVTEKGKYVELRCDPISGHTALYWYRQSLGQGPEFLIYFQGTGAADDSGLPNDRFFAVRPEGSVSTLKIQRTERGDSAVYLCASSSGLAGTNEQFFGPGTRLTVL.

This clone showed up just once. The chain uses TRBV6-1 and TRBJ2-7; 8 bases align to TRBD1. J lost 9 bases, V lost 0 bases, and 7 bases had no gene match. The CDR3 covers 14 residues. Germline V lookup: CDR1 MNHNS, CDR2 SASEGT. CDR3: CASSEAGQGLGQYF. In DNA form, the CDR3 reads TGTGCCAGCAGTGAAGCCGGACAGGGTTTAGGGCAGTACTTC.

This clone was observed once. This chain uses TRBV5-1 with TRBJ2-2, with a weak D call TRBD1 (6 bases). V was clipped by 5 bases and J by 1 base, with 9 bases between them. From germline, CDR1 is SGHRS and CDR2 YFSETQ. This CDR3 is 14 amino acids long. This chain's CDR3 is CASRGHQNTGELFF. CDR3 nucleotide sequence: TGCGCCAGCAGGGGACACCAGAACACCGGGGAGCTGTTTTTT.

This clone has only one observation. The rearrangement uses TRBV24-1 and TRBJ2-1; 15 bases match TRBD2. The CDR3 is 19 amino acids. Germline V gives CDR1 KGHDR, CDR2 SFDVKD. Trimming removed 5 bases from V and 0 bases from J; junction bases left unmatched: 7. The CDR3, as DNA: TGTGCCACCAGTGCCGGACTAGCGGGAGGGGAGAGCTCCTACAATGAGCAGTTCTTC. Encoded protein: CATSAGLAGGESSYNEQFF.

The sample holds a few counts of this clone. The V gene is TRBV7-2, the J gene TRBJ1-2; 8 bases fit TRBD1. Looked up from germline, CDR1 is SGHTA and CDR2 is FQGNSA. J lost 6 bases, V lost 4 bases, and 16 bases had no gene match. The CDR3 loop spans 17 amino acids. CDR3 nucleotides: TGTGCCAGCAGCTATAGGGCAGGGGGCGAGGGGACCGATGGCTACACCTTC. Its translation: CASSYRAGGEGTDGYTF. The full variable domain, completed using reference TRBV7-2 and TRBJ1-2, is GAGVSQSPSNKVTEKGKDVELRCDPISGHTALYWYRQSLGQGLEFLIYFQGNSAPDKSGLPSDRFSAERTGGSVSTLTIQRTQQEDSAVYLCASSYRAGGEGTDGYTFGSGTRLTVV.

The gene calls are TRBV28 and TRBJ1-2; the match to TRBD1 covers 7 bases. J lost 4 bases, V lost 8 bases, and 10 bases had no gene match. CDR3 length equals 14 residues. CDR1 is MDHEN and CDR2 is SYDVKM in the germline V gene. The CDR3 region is CASRRQGFGYGYTF. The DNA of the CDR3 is TGTGCCAGCCGAAGACAGGGTTTTGGCTATGGCTACACCTTC.

CDR3 amino acids: CASSVALGAGGYTF. CDR3 bases: TGTGCCAGCAGCGTAGCACTGGGGGCCGGCGGCTACACCTTC. This rearrangement joins TRBV9 to TRBJ1-2; tentatively, D is TRBD1 (6 bases). The CDR3 contains 14 residues. Germline CDR1 is SGDLS and CDR2 is YYNGEE. V shed 0 bases and J shed 8 bases, with 14 bases lying between them. The complete variable domain, with remaining parts taken from reference TRBV9 and TRBJ1-2, reads DSGVTQTPKHLITATGQRVTLRCSPRSGDLSVYWYQQSLDQGLQFLIQYYNGEERAKGNILERFSAQQFPDLHSELNLSSLELGDSALYFCASSVALGAGGYTFGSGTRLTVV.

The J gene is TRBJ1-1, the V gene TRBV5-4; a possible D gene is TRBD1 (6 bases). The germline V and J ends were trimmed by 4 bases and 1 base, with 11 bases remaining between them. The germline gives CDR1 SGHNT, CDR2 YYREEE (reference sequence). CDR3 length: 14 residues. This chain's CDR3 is CASSQDRTNTEAFF. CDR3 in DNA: TGTGCCAGCAGCCAAGACAGGACGAACACTGAAGCTTTCTTT. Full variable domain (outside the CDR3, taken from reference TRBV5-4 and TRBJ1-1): ETGVTQSPTHLIKTRGQQVTLRCSSQSGHNTVSWYQQALGQGPQFIFQYYREEENGRGNFPPRFSGLQFPNYSSELNVNALELDDSALYLCASSQDRTNTEAFFGQGTRLTVV.

The CDR3 is CASSVAGIQETQYF. The CDR3 region has the DNA TGTGCCAGCAGCGTAGCAGGGATCCAAGAGACCCAGTACTTC. The chain recombines TRBV9 with TRBJ2-5; D possibly corresponds to TRBD1 (5 bases). Germline values: CDR1 SGDLS, CDR2 YYNGEE. The V and J ends lost 0 bases and 1 base respectively, with 7 bases between them. CDR3 length equals 14 residues.

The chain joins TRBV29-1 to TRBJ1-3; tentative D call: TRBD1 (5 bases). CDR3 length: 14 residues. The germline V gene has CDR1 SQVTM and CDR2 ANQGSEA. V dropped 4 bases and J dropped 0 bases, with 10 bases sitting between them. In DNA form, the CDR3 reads TGCAGCGTTGGGGGGGAGGGCTCTGGAAACACCATATATTTT. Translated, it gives CSVGGEGSGNTIYF.

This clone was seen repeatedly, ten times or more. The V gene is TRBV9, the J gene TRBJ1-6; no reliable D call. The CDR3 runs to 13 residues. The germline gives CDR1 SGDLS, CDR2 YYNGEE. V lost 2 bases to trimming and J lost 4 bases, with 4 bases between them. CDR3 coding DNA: TGTGCCAGCAGCGTCACTTATAATTCACCCCTCCACTTT. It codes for CASSVTYNSPLHF. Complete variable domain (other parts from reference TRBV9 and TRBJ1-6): DSGVTQTPKHLITATGQRVTLRCSPRSGDLSVYWYQQSLDQGLQFLIQYYNGEERAKGNILERFSAQQFPDLHSELNLSSLELGDSALYFCASSVTYNSPLHFGNGTRLTVT.

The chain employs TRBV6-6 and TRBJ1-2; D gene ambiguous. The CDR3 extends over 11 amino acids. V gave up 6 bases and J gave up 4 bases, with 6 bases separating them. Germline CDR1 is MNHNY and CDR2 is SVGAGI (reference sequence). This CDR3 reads CASRTIYGYTF. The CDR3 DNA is TGTGCCAGCAGGACAATCTATGGCTACACCTTC.

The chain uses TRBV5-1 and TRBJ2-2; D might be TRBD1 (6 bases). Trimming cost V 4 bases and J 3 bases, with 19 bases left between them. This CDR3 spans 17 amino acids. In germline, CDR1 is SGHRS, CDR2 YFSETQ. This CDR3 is CASSTSGTLRDTGELFF. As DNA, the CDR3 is TGCGCCAGCAGCACCTCCGGGACACTGCGAGACACCGGGGAGCTGTTTTTT. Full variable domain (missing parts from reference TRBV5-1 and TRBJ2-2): KAGVTQTPRYLIKTRGQQVTLSCSPISGHRSVSWYQQTPGQGLQFLFEYFSETQRNKGNFPGRFSGRQFSNSRSEMNVSTLELGDSALYLCASSTSGTLRDTGELFFGEGSRLTVL.

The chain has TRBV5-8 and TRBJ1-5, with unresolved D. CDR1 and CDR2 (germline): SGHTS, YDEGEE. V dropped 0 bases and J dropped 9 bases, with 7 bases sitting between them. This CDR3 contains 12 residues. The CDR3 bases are TGTGCCAGCAGCTTGGAGAGTGCGCCCCAGCATTTT. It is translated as CASSLESAPQHF.

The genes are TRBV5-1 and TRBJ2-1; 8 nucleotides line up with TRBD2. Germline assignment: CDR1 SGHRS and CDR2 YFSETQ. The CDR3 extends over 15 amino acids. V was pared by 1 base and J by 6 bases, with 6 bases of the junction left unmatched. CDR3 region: CASSLSLAGGNEQFF. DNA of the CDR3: TGCGCCAGCAGCTTGTCGCTAGCGGGTGGCAATGAGCAGTTCTTC.

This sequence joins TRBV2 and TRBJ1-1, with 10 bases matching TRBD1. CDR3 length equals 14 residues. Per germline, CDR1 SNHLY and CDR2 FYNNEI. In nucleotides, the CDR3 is TGTGCTATGGGACAGGGGCGTGGGAACACTGAAGCTTTCTTT. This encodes CAMGQGRGNTEAFF.

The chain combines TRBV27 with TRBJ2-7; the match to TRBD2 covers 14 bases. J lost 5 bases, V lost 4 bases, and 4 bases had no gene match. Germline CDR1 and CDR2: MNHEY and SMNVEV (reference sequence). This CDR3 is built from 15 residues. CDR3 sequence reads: CASSSGTSGSNEQYF. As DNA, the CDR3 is TGTGCCAGCAGTTCCGGGACTAGCGGGAGCAACGAGCAGTACTTC.

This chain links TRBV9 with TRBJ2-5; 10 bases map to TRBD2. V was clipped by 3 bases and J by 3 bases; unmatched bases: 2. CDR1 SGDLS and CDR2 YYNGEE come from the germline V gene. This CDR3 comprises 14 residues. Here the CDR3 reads CASSAGLAKETQYF. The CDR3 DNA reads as TGTGCCAGCAGCGCGGGACTAGCGAAAGAGACCCAGTACTTC. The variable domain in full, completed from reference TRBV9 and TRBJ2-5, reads DSGVTQTPKHLITATGQRVTLRCSPRSGDLSVYWYQQSLDQGLQFLIQYYNGEERAKGNILERFSAQQFPDLHSELNLSSLELGDSALYFCASSAGLAKETQYFGPGTRLLVL.